The 19 T cell receptor beta chains reported below all come from one sample, sequenced in a study of cytomegalovirus exposure and HLA in healthy donors. The PCR was carried out with 60 Vbeta primers and 13 Jbeta primers. Produced via immunoSEQ multiplex PCR; TCRdb's table is partial and in-frame only. The table has over 150,000 clones, about 80% seen once. Sequenced input: PBMCs. The origin of the receptors is a young man in good health and CMV-seronegative.

This clone was detected only once. The V gene is TRBV5-1, the J gene TRBJ1-3; D not resolved. The CDR3 spans 14 residues. Trimming took 4 bases from V and 0 from J, leaving 8 bases between them. Germline lookup yields CDR1 SGHRS and CDR2 YFSETQ. The CDR3 here is CASSEASSGNTIYF. The CDR3 nucleotides are TGCGCCAGCAGCGAGGCAAGCTCTGGAAACACCATATATTTT. The whole variable domain, remainder taken from reference TRBV5-1 and TRBJ1-3, is KAGVTQTPRYLIKTRGQQVTLSCSPISGHRSVSWYQQTPGQGLQFLFEYFSETQRNKGNFPGRFSGRQFSNSRSEMNVSTLELGDSALYLCASSEASSGNTIYFGEGSWLTVV.

The chain links TRBV11-1 to TRBJ2-7; 7 positions agree with TRBD1. There are 13 residues in the CDR3. Germline lookup yields CDR1 SGHAT and CDR2 FQDESV (reference sequence). J was trimmed by 3 bases and V by 10 bases; bases with no gene match: 9. The CDR3 reads CATGRDRVYEQYF. The CDR3 DNA sequence: TGTGCCACCGGCCGCGACAGGGTCTACGAGCAGTACTTC.

The genes are TRBV7-9 and TRBJ2-7; possible D gene TRBD1, 7 bases. Trimming shortened V by 1 base and J by 2 bases, and 9 bases separated the two germline ends. Per germline, CDR1 SEHNR and CDR2 FQNEAQ (reference sequence). CDR3 length: 14 amino acids. CDR3 in amino acids: CASSLGGTAYEQYF. The CDR3 DNA sequence: TGTGCCAGCAGCTTAGGCGGGACAGCCTACGAGCAGTACTTC.

This clone has only one observation. The chain couples TRBV15 to TRBJ2-2, with D perhaps matching TRBD2 (6 bases). The CDR3 contains 17 residues. CDR1 and CDR2 from the germline V gene are LNHNV and YYDKDF (reference sequence). V dropped 5 bases and J dropped 6 bases, with 22 bases sitting between them. CDR3 amino acids: CATSAQGRREVAGELFF. For the CDR3, the DNA is TGTGCCACCAGCGCCCAGGGTAGGAGGGAAGTGGCCGGGGAGCTGTTTTTT.

This clone has just one count. The CDR3 is CASSFRGRGLINEKLFF. The CDR3 nucleotides read TGCGCCAGCAGCTTTCGCGGCAGGGGGCTGATTAATGAAAAACTGTTTTTT. V gene TRBV5-1 combines with J gene TRBJ1-4; 8 bases are shared with TRBD1. Unmatched junction bases numbered 10, after V lost 2 bases and J lost 4 bases. The CDR3 covers 17 residues. Germline CDR1 and CDR2: SGHRS and YFSETQ.

On this clone itself: The junction departs from the called germline gene at one end, perhaps through a read error. The same CDR3 arises from other DNA sequences in this sample as well. The chain is built from TRBV2 and TRBJ1-6, with D perhaps TRBD1 (6 bases). Germline V CDR1 and CDR2: SNHLY, FYNNEI. The length of the CDR3 is 15 residues. CDR3 DNA: TGTGCCAGCGAGGAACAGGGCGGTAATAATTCGCCCCTCCACTTT. It is translated as CASEEQGGNNSPLHF.

This clone was observed a single time. The rearrangement uses TRBV30 and TRBJ1-1, with D perhaps matching TRBD1 (5 bases). CDR1 is GTSNPN, CDR2 SVGIG, per germline (reference sequence). The CDR3 has 14 residues. With 3 bases removed from V and 1 base from J, the gap between germline ends came to 12 bases. The CDR3 loop is CAWRTYRTNTEAFF. CDR3 nucleotide sequence: TGTGCCTGGAGGACCTACAGGACGAACACTGAAGCTTTCTTT.

This clone was found a few times. The chain is built from TRBV6-5 and TRBJ1-1; tentative D call: TRBD1 (6 bases). V dropped 4 bases and J dropped 9 bases, with 15 bases sitting between them. Germline V lookup: CDR1 MNHEY, CDR2 SVGAGI. There are 13 residues in the CDR3. CDR3 DNA: TGTGCCAGCAGTTCTGGAGGGGGAGGGAAAGCTTTCTTT. Translated: CASSSGGGGKAFF.

The V call is TRBV21-1, the J call TRBJ1-3; TRBD1, as called in the table, went unchecked against the DNA. TRBV21-1 is a documented pseudogene. The CDR3 is 14 residues long. CDR3 sequence (DNA): TGTGCCAGACGGACAGACAGCTCTGGAAACACCATATATTTT. Its translation is CARRTDSSGNTIYF.

The rearrangement links TRBV19 to TRBJ2-7, with a weak D call TRBD1 (6 bases). Germline V gene data show CDR1 as LNHDA and CDR2 as SQIVND (reference sequence). The CDR3 is 15 amino acids. Trimming removed 5 bases at V and 5 bases at J, with 19 bases between. The CDR3 nucleotides are TGTGCCAGTAGTCGTGGATGGGGGCGCGAAAACGAGCAGTACTTC. Translation: CASSRGWGRENEQYF.

This rearrangement joins TRBV7-2 to TRBJ2-7, with D unclear. The germline CDR1 and CDR2 sequences are SGHTA and FQGNSA. The CDR3 loop spans 15 amino acids. The V end was cut by 5 bases, the J end by 0 bases, with 14 bases between. The CDR3 DNA reads TGTGCCAGCAGCCTAGACCCTACCCCCTCCTACGAGCAGTACTTC. It is translated as CASSLDPTPSYEQYF.

The chain couples TRBV25-1 to TRBJ1-2; possibly TRBD1 for D (6 bases). The germline V gene encodes CDR1 MGHDK and CDR2 SYGVNS. This CDR3 region has 16 residues. Trimming took off 8 bases at V and 1 base at J, with 20 bases between the two ends. This CDR3 reads CASGQKGGGGNYGYTF. In nucleotides, the CDR3 is TGTGCCAGCGGCCAGAAGGGCGGGGGCGGTAACTATGGCTACACCTTC.

The CDR3 nucleotides are TGTGCCAGCAGCGAGGCGGGGAGTGGTTCCTACGAGCAGTACTTC. This codes for CASSEAGSGSYEQYF. The rearrangement joins TRBV27 to TRBJ2-7, with D tentatively TRBD2 (6 bases). Deletions cut 6 bases from V and 1 base from J, with 16 bases between. The CDR3 length is 15 residues. Germline CDR1 MNHEY, CDR2 SMNVEV (reference sequence).

The chain recombines TRBV19 with TRBJ1-1; TRBD1 aligns across 7 bases. V trimming: 10 bases; J trimming: 8 bases; junction bases outside the gene matches: 10. Germline V gene lookup returns CDR1 LNHDA and CDR2 SQIVND (reference sequence). The CDR3 totals 12 residues. The CDR3, as DNA: TGTGCCACTAAATGGGACAGAGAAGAAGCTTTCTTT. Amino acids: CATKWDREEAFF.

The rearrangement links TRBV6-5 to TRBJ2-7; 10 bases match TRBD1. From germline, CDR1 is MNHEY and CDR2 SVGAGI. The trim removed 3 bases at V and 5 bases at J, leaving 1 base unmatched. The CDR3 runs 13 residues. CDR3 region: CASSYGTGDEQYF. DNA for the CDR3: TGTGCCAGCAGTTATGGGACAGGGGACGAGCAGTACTTC.

This clone was seen once. This sequence joins TRBV19 and TRBJ2-6; D remains unclear. Germline V gene lookup returns CDR1 LNHDA and CDR2 SQIVND (reference sequence). This CDR3 spans 15 amino acids. V was cut by 2 bases and J by 2 bases, with 7 bases left in between. The CDR3 DNA is TGTGCCAGTAGTATATCTCGAGCTGGGGCCAACGTCCTGACTTTC. Translating it yields CASSISRAGANVLTF. Together with reference TRBV19 and TRBJ2-6, the CDR3 gives the full variable domain: DGGITQSPKYLFRKEGQNVTLSCEQNLNHDAMYWYRQDPGQGLRLIYYSQIVNDFQKGDIAEGYSVSREKKESFPLTVTSAQKNPTAFYLCASSISRAGANVLTFGAGSRLTVL.

This chain links TRBV10-3 with TRBJ2-2, with D maybe TRBD1 (6 bases). The V gene lost 0 bases and the J gene lost 4 bases, with 9 bases spanning the gap. Germline CDR1 is ENHRY and CDR2 is SYGVKD. CDR3 length: 15 residues. The CDR3 region is CAISESGQFTGELFF. The CDR3 bases are TGTGCCATCAGTGAGTCCGGACAGTTCACCGGGGAGCTGTTTTTT.

This clone was seen a few times. The V call is TRBV7-9, the J call TRBJ1-1, with D perhaps matching TRBD1 (5 bases). Germline CDR1 SEHNR, CDR2 FQNEAQ (reference sequence). The CDR3 spans 12 residues. Trimming cost V 9 bases and J 0 bases, with 8 bases left between them. This CDR3 reads CASLTVNTEAFF. For the CDR3, the DNA is TGTGCCAGTCTGACAGTGAACACTGAAGCTTTCTTT.

The genes are TRBV29-1 and TRBJ2-1, with 8 positions matching TRBD2. This CDR3 has 11 residues. The germline gives CDR1 SQVTM, CDR2 ANQGSEA. This CDR3 reads CSTHGGGGQFF. The CDR3 DNA follows: TGCAGTACCCACGGGGGGGGTGGGCAGTTCTTC.